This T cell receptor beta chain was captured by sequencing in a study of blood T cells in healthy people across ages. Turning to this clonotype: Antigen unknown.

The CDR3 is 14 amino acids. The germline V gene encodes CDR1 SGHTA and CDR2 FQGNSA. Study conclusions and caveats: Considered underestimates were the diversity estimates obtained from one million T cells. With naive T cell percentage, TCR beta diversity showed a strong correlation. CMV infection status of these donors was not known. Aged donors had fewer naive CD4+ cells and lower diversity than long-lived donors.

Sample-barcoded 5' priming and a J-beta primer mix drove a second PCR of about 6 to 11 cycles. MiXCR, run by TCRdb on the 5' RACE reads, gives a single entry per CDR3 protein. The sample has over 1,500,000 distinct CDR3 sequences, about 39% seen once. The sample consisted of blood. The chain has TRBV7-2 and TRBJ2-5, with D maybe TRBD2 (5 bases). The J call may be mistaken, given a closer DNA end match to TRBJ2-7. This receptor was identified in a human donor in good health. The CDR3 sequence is CASSLVLASDEQYF. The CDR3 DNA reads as TGTGCCAGCAGCTTAGTTCTAGCCTCAGACGAGCAGTACTTC.